Each of the 5 T cell receptor beta chains below was sequenced from the same sample in a study of tumor-infiltrating lymphocytes in primary liver carcinoma. Synthesis of TCR beta cDNA was carried out from about 540 ng total RNA with a constant-region primer. Modified slightly, ARM-PCR produced TCR beta libraries over three nested multiplex PCR rounds. Both of the initial two PCR rounds ran for approximately 11 cycles and employed TRBV1-TRBV30 forward primers alongside a C-beta reverse primer. TCRdb fed the multiplex PCR reads into MiXCR, producing one record per CDR3 protein. The sample lists approximately 320,000 distinct CDR3 sequences; about 50% were seen once. Unsorted whole blood served as the source of blood RNA, and germline DNA was extracted as well. The sequenced sample consisted of peripheral blood. The receptors were gathered from a woman in her twenties or thirties with primary liver carcinoma and hepatitis B virus infection.

As concerns this clonotype: A read error may account for a junction end that differs from germline. The V gene is TRBV29-1, the J gene TRBJ2-7; D is undetermined. The V gene's germline CDR1 is SQVTM and CDR2 ANQGSEA. The CDR3 extends over 11 amino acids. CDR3 protein: CNVPVTYEQYF. CDR3 nucleotide sequence: TGCAACGTTCCAGTGACCTACGAGCAGTACTTC.

This clonotype came up a few times. V gene TRBV6-5 combines with J gene TRBJ2-7; 11 positions agree with TRBD2. CDR3 size: 15 residues. The J segment lost 4 bases and the V segment lost 6 bases, leaving 8 bases of the junction unmatched. Germline V gives CDR1 MNHEY, CDR2 SVGAGI. The CDR3 nucleotides are TGTGCCAGCAGGTCCGGGACTAGCGGAAAATACGAGCAGTACTTC. This translates into CASRSGTSGKYEQYF.

The gene calls are TRBV5-5 and TRBJ1-5; D is undetermined. This CDR3 has 19 amino acids. The germline V and J ends were trimmed by 2 bases and 2 bases, with 23 bases remaining between them. Per germline, CDR1 SGHKS and CDR2 YYEKEE (reference sequence). CDR3 in DNA: TGTGCCAGCAGCTTTTCTTGGATAATGGACCCCGAGGGCAATCAGCCCCAGCATTTT. It encodes CASSFSWIMDPEGNQPQHF.

Concerning this clonotype: Just one base apart from a much larger clone, this may be a read error. The final CDR3 position lacks the conserved phenylalanine or tryptophan, pointing to a likely read error. The chain employs TRBV11-2 and TRBJ2-5; 8 bases match TRBD1. Per the germline V gene, CDR1 is SGHAT and CDR2 is FQNNGV. This CDR3 has 15 amino acids. With 6 bases clipped from V and 4 bases from J, the junction kept 10 bases outside the gene matches. This CDR3 reads CASRRGQAKRETQYL. As DNA, the CDR3 is TGTGCCAGCAGGAGGGGACAGGCAAAGAGAGAGACCCAGTACCTC.

Notes on this clonotype: Relative to the germline gene, one junction end is altered; a read error may explain this. The rearrangement joins TRBV29-1 to TRBJ1-2; D is unresolved. The CDR3 sequence is 9 residues long. The germline V gene has CDR1 SQVTM and CDR2 ANQGSEA. The CDR3 spells CSVEGVEVF. CDR3 in DNA: TGCAGCGTTGAAGGTGTAGAGGTCTTT. Variable domain in full (rest from reference TRBV29-1 and TRBJ1-2): SAVISQKPSRDICQRGTSLTIQCQVDSQVTMMFWYRQQPGQSLTLIATANQGSEATYESGFVIDKFPISRPNLTFSTLTVSNMSPEDSSIYLCSVEGVEVFGSGTRLTVV.